The next 25 T cell receptor beta chains were all read from a single sample in a study of shared clonotypes between healthy human individuals. The naive CD8 population came from CD45RO-negative cells selected for CCR7, without terminally differentiated effector memory CD45RA+ cells. The assay was immunoSEQ multiplex PCR, and TCRdb's table has in-frame clones only and misses some. The table includes roughly 810,000 clones, 96% detected once. Sequencing was done on a sample of naive CD8+ T cells sorted from blood. Receptors were obtained from a man aged 25-45 years in good health.

CDR3 residues: CASSEGPPNEQFF. In nucleotides, the CDR3 is TGCGCCAGCAGTGAGGGTCCCCCGAATGAGCAGTTCTTC. The chain is built from TRBV10-1 and TRBJ2-1; D ambiguous. Looked up from germline, CDR1 is WNHNN and CDR2 is SYGVQD (reference sequence). CDR3 length equals 13 residues. Between the trimmed V and J ends, which lost 2 bases and 7 bases, there was a span of 9 bases.

The V gene is TRBV27, the J gene TRBJ1-5, with TRBD1 matching 8 bases. V was clipped by 4 bases and J by 2 bases; unmatched bases: 13. The CDR3 sequence is 18 residues long. Germline-derived CDR1 and CDR2 are MNHEY and SMNVEV (reference sequence). The CDR3 reads CASSSDRDQVSGNQPQHF. The CDR3, as DNA: TGTGCCAGCAGTTCGGACAGGGACCAGGTTAGTGGCAATCAGCCCCAGCATTTT.

The V and J genes are TRBV15 and TRBJ2-1, with 7 bases fitting TRBD1. This CDR3 spans 17 amino acids. The germline gives CDR1 LNHNV, CDR2 YYDKDF (reference sequence). After removal of 2 bases from V and 3 bases from J, the junction contained 10 bases not matched to a gene. CDR3 in DNA: TGTGCCACCAGCAGATTGGGGATGCGGACAGGCTACAATGAGCAGTTCTTC. Its protein is CATSRLGMRTGYNEQFF.

This clone appeared a few times. The J gene is TRBJ1-2, the V gene TRBV7-9, with TRBD1 as a possible D gene (6 bases). Per germline, CDR1 SEHNR and CDR2 FQNEAQ (reference sequence). The CDR3 is made up of 15 amino acids. V shed 4 bases and J shed 2 bases, with 14 bases lying between them. The CDR3 loop is CASSSEQGQNYGYTF. Here the CDR3 DNA reads TGTGCCAGCAGCTCCGAGCAGGGGCAGAACTATGGCTACACCTTC. The whole variable domain, remainder taken from reference TRBV7-9 and TRBJ1-2, is DTGVSQNPRHKITKRGQNVTFRCDPISEHNRLYWYRQTLGQGPEFLTYFQNEAQLEKSRLLSDRFSAERPKGSFSTLEIQRTEQGDSAMYLCASSSEQGQNYGYTFGSGTRLTVV.

The CDR3, as DNA: TGTGCCAGCAGCGACTATAGCGGGAGGGATAATGAGCAGTTCTTC. Translated: CASSDYSGRDNEQFF. The rearrangement joins TRBV7-9 to TRBJ2-1; TRBD2 agrees at 11 bases. Trimming cost V 5 bases and J 7 bases; bases outside gene matches: 7. The CDR3 is 15 residues long. Germline-derived CDR1 and CDR2 are SEHNR and FQNEAQ (reference sequence).

V is TRBV10-1 and J is TRBJ1-5; no definite D call. The V end was cut by 3 bases, the J end by 1 base, with 16 bases between. Germline V gene data show CDR1 as WNHNN and CDR2 as SYGVQD (reference sequence). This CDR3 is built from 17 residues. CDR3 bases: TGCGCCAGCAGTGACCCCGTTGAGGGATCAAGCAATCAGCCCCAGCATTTT. Amino acid sequence: CASSDPVEGSSNQPQHF.

This clone was seen a few times. The gene calls are TRBV27 and TRBJ2-7; D is unclear. Germline V gene lookup returns CDR1 MNHEY and CDR2 SMNVEV (reference sequence). V was pared by 5 bases and J by 1 base, with 15 bases between. This CDR3 region has 15 residues. The CDR3 region has the DNA TGTGCCAGCAGTAAAGCCGGGTTAGGGTCCTACGAGCAGTACTTC. This sequence encodes CASSKAGLGSYEQYF.

The V call is TRBV27, the J call TRBJ1-1; 7 bases are a match to TRBD1. The CDR3 is 14 residues long. With V trimmed by 6 bases and J by 5 bases, 9 bases remained unmatched. Germline-derived CDR1 and CDR2 are MNHEY and SMNVEV (reference sequence). The CDR3 nucleotides are TGTGCCAGCAGAAGGGGGCTAGGTGGGACTGAAGCTTTCTTT. Encoded protein: CASRRGLGGTEAFF.

The chain links TRBV27 to TRBJ2-7; 9 bases are a match to TRBD2. CDR3 size: 15 residues. The V gene end was trimmed by 5 bases and the J gene end by 4 bases; junction bases not matched to a gene: 9. Germline values: CDR1 MNHEY, CDR2 SMNVEV (reference sequence). As DNA, the CDR3 is TGTGCCAGCAGTGGCAGTAGCGGGAGAGGATACGAGCAGTACTTC. Protein sequence: CASSGSSGRGYEQYF.

The V and J genes are TRBV4-3 and TRBJ2-1; possible D gene TRBD2, 6 bases. This CDR3 contains 15 residues. V dropped 4 bases and J dropped 3 bases, with 13 bases sitting between them. The germline gives CDR1 LGHNA, CDR2 YSLEER. The CDR3 nucleotides are TGCGCCAGCAGCCCCGACGGGGGTTACTACAATGAGCAGTTCTTC. This gives the protein CASSPDGGYYNEQFF.

The V call is TRBV5-5, the J call TRBJ2-3; possibly TRBD2 for D (7 bases). This CDR3 contains 17 residues. The V and J ends lost 0 bases and 3 bases respectively, with 17 bases between them. CDR1 and CDR2 from the germline V gene are SGHKS and YYEKEE (reference sequence). The chain's CDR3 is CASSLVAGALGTDTQYF. DNA for the CDR3: TGTGCCAGCAGCTTGGTGGCGGGGGCACTTGGTACAGATACGCAGTATTTT.

The chain uses TRBV5-5 and TRBJ2-7; D call uncertain. This CDR3 has 13 residues. The germline V gene has CDR1 SGHKS and CDR2 YYEKEE (reference sequence). V lost 5 bases and J lost 2, with 11 bases in between. CDR3 sequence: CASRSVTTYEQYF. The CDR3 nucleotides are TGTGCCAGCAGGTCGGTTACAACCTACGAGCAGTACTTC.

A single count supports this clone. This rearrangement joins TRBV4-1 to TRBJ1-5; unclear D gene. Trimming left V 2 bases short and J 6 bases short, with 14 bases between. Germline CDR1 reads MGHRA; CDR2 reads YSYEKL. The CDR3 consists of 15 residues. The CDR3 protein is CASSQFQDAGQPQHF. The CDR3 DNA sequence: TGCGCCAGCAGCCAATTCCAGGACGCCGGTCAGCCCCAGCATTTT.

Points on this clone: The same CDR3 is also encoded by other DNA sequences in this sample. This chain connects TRBV7-9 to TRBJ2-3, with D uncertain. Per the germline V gene, CDR1 is SEHNR and CDR2 is FQNEAQ (reference sequence). The CDR3 extends over 12 amino acids. V lost 1 base and J 4 bases, leaving 3 bases between the germline ends. This CDR3 reads CASSLESDTQYF. The CDR3 DNA reads as TGTGCCAGCAGCTTAGAATCAGATACGCAGTATTTT.

The gene calls are TRBV7-9 and TRBJ2-1, with 7 bases fitting TRBD1. With 5 bases clipped from V and 4 bases from J, the junction kept 11 bases outside the gene matches. Looked up from germline, CDR1 is SEHNR and CDR2 is FQNEAQ (reference sequence). The CDR3 sequence is 16 residues long. The CDR3 region has the DNA TGTGCCAGCAGCACGACAACAGGGGTCAAGTACAATGAGCAGTTCTTC. Protein product: CASSTTTGVKYNEQFF. The full variable domain, completed using reference TRBV7-9 and TRBJ2-1, is DTGVSQNPRHKITKRGQNVTFRCDPISEHNRLYWYRQTLGQGPEFLTYFQNEAQLEKSRLLSDRFSAERPKGSFSTLEIQRTEQGDSAMYLCASSTTTGVKYNEQFFGPGTRLTVL.

The V and J genes are TRBV28 and TRBJ1-5; 7 bases fit TRBD1. Germline trimming cut 6 bases from V and 3 bases from J; bases unmatched to any gene: 5. The CDR3 totals 14 residues. Germline V gene lookup returns CDR1 MDHEN and CDR2 SYDVKM. The CDR3 bases are TGTGCCAGCAGCCAAGACAGGGACAATCAGCCCCAGCATTTT. This sequence encodes CASSQDRDNQPQHF.

The genes are TRBV28 and TRBJ2-7; possibly TRBD1 or TRBD2 for D (5 bases each). CDR1 and CDR2 (germline): MDHEN, SYDVKM. The CDR3 runs to 14 residues. With 7 bases removed from V and 2 bases from J, the gap between germline ends came to 15 bases. The chain's CDR3 is CASTGREGTYEQYF. The CDR3, as DNA: TGTGCCAGCACGGGACGGGAAGGAACCTACGAGCAGTACTTC. Looking up the rest from reference TRBV28 and TRBJ2-7 gives the full variable domain: DVKVTQSSRYLVKRTGEKVFLECVQDMDHENMFWYRQDPGLGLRLIYFSYDVKMKEKGDIPEGYSVSREKKERFSLILESASTNQTSMYLCASTGREGTYEQYFGPGTRLTVT.

The chain carries TRBV7-8 and TRBJ2-1, with D uncertain. Germline lookup yields CDR1 SGHVS and CDR2 FQNEAQ. Trimming took off 3 bases at V and 8 bases at J, with 17 bases between the two ends. The CDR3 sequence is 15 residues long. Here the CDR3 reads CASSLRWNAMDEQFF. The DNA of the CDR3 is TGTGCCAGCAGCTTGCGATGGAACGCCATGGATGAGCAGTTCTTC. The full variable domain, with the rest looked up from reference TRBV7-8 and TRBJ2-1, is GAGVSQSPRYKVAKRGQDVALRCDPISGHVSLFWYQQALGQGPEFLTYFQNEAQLDKSGLPSDRFFAERPEGSVSTLKIQRTQQEDSAVYLCASSLRWNAMDEQFFGPGTRLTVL.

The V call is TRBV27, the J call TRBJ2-1, with D uncertain. Germline CDR1 and CDR2: MNHEY and SMNVEV (reference sequence). There are 16 residues in the CDR3. V lost 8 bases and J 0 bases, leaving 17 bases between the germline ends. The CDR3 coding sequence is TGTGCCAGCGGATTTTCCTACGCAAGCTCCTACAATGAGCAGTTCTTC. Translated: CASGFSYASSYNEQFF.

Only one count was recorded for this clone. The chain combines TRBV5-1 with TRBJ2-7; TRBD1 is a possible D gene (5 bases). Germline V gene sequence: CDR1 SGHRS, CDR2 YFSETQ. The CDR3 is 13 residues long. Trimming removed 4 bases at V and 2 bases at J, with 10 bases between. CDR3 DNA sequence: TGCGCCAGCAGCAACGGACAAGCCTACGAGCAGTACTTC. It is translated as CASSNGQAYEQYF.

This sequence joins TRBV9 and TRBJ2-3; 13 bases match TRBD2. CDR1 is SGDLS and CDR2 is YYNGEE in the germline V gene. V lost 0 bases to trimming and J lost 3 bases; unmatched junction nucleotides: 4. CDR3 size: 17 residues. This CDR3 reads CASSVGGLAGVTDTQYF. The CDR3 nucleotides are TGTGCCAGCAGCGTAGGTGGACTAGCGGGAGTGACAGATACGCAGTATTTT.

The chain uses TRBV2 and TRBJ2-1, with 9 bases identical to TRBD2. CDR1 is SNHLY, CDR2 FYNNEI, per germline. The CDR3 consists of 17 residues. Trimming cost V 6 bases and J 6 bases; bases outside gene matches: 15. CDR3: CASRAQLAGLRGNEQFF. Written as DNA, the CDR3 is TGTGCCAGCAGGGCTCAACTAGCGGGTTTACGTGGCAATGAGCAGTTCTTC.

The rearrangement links TRBV5-6 to TRBJ2-6, with D unresolved. From germline, CDR1 is SGHDT and CDR2 YYEEEE. The CDR3 sequence is 17 residues long. V dropped 3 bases and J dropped 2 bases, with 15 bases sitting between them. CDR3 sequence reads: CASSSYRVNAGANVLTF. The CDR3, as DNA: TGTGCCAGCAGCTCATATAGGGTAAATGCTGGGGCCAACGTCCTGACTTTC.

The V and J genes are TRBV2 and TRBJ2-5; 11 nucleotides agree with TRBD2. This CDR3 region has 14 residues. Germline V gene data show CDR1 as SNHLY and CDR2 as FYNNEI. The trim removed 9 bases at V and 4 bases at J, leaving 7 bases unmatched. CDR3 loop: CARETSGVRETQYF. CDR3 nucleotides: TGTGCCAGAGAGACTAGCGGGGTCCGAGAGACCCAGTACTTC.

The CDR3 region is CASSTLAGGADTQYF. The CDR3 nucleotides are TGTGCCAGCAGTACTTTAGCGGGAGGGGCAGATACGCAGTATTTT. The chain links TRBV6-5 to TRBJ2-3; TRBD2 agrees at 11 bases. The CDR3 length is 15 residues. Germline trimming cut 5 bases from V and 4 bases from J; bases unmatched to any gene: 5. Germline V lookup: CDR1 MNHEY, CDR2 SVGAGI.